This T cell receptor (beta chain) was recorded in a study of blood T cells in healthy people across ages. Points from the study as a whole: Fewer expanded clones and more diversity marked long-lived versus aged donors.

A second roughly 6 to 11 cycle PCR used barcoded and J-beta primers. Every sample gave at least 3 million paired-end reads containing CDR3. In TCRdb, the 5' RACE reads were re-called with MiXCR into one record per CDR3 protein. This table has 650,000 to 1,000,000 distinct CDR3 sequences, around 36% appearing once. A minimum of 7 million PBMCs was isolated per sample. This clonotype has at least ten counts. Its antigen is unknown. This receptor was identified in a man aged 18 to 30 in good health. Sequencing input: blood.

Written as DNA, the CDR3 is TGTGCCAGCAGTCCCATAGGACAGGGTAACTCTGAAGCTTTCTTT. It yields the protein CASSPIGQGNSEAFF. The rearrangement links TRBV12-3 or TRBV12-4 to TRBJ1-1; 8 bases align to TRBD1. The junction had 11 bases not matched to a gene; V was cut back by 5 bases and J by 6 bases. The CDR3 loop spans 15 amino acids.